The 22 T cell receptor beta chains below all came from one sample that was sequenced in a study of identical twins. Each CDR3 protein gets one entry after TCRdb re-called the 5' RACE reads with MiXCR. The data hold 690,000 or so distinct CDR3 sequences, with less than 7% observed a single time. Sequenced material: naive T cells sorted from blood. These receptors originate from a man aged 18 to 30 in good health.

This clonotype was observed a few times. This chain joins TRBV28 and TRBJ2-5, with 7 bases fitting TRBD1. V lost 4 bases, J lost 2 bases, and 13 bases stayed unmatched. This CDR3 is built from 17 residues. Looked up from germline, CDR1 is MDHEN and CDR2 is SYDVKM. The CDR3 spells CASSSYRLTGLQETQYF. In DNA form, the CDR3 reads TGTGCCAGCAGTTCCTATCGGTTGACAGGGCTACAAGAGACCCAGTACTTC.

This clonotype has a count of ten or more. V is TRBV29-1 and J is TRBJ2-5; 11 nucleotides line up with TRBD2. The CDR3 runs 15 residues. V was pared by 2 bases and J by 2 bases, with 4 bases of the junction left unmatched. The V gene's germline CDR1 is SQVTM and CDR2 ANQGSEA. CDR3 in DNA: TGCAGCGTTGAAAGACTAGCGGGACCGCAAGAGACCCAGTACTTC. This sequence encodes CSVERLAGPQETQYF.

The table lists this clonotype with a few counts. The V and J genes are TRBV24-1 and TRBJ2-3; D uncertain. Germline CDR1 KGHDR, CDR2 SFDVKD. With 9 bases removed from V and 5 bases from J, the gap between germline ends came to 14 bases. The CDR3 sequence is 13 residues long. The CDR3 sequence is CATALPGQDTQYF. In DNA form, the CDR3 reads TGTGCCACCGCCCTGCCGGGCCAAGATACGCAGTATTTT.

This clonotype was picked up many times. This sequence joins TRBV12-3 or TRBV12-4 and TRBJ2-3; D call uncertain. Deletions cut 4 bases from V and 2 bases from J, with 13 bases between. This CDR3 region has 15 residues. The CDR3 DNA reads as TGTGCCAGCAGTTCCAGTCCTCTTTACACAGATACGCAGTATTTT. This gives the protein CASSSSPLYTDTQYF.

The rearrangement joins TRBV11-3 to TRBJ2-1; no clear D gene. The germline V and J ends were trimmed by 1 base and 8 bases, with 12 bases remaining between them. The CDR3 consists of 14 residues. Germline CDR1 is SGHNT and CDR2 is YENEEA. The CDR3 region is CASSLGIARDEQFF. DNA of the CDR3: TGTGCCAGCAGCTTAGGGATAGCCCGAGATGAGCAGTTCTTC.

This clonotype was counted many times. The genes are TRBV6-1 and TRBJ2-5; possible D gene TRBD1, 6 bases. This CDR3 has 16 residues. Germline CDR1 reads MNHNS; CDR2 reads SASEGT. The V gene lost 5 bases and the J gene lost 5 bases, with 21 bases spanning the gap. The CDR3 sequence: CASSLQGWGSEETQYF. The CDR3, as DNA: TGTGCCAGCAGTCTCCAGGGGTGGGGGAGCGAGGAGACCCAGTACTTC.

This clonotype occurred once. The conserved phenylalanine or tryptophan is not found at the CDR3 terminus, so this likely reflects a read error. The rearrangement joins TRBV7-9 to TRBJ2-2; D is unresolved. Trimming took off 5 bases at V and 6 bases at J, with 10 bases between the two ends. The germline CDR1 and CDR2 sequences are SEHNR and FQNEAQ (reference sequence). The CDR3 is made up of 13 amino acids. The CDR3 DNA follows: TGTGCCAGCAGCCCAACGACGGCCGGGGAGCTGTTTCTT. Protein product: CASSPTTAGELFL.

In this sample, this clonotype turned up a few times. CDR3 nucleotides: TGCAGTGCTCCCTCAGGGGGAGGCCAGCCCCAGCATTTT. Protein product: CSAPSGGGQPQHF. The J gene is TRBJ1-5, the V gene TRBV20-1, with 7 bases matching TRBD1. In germline, CDR1 is DFQATT, CDR2 SNEGSKA (reference sequence). With 5 bases clipped from V and 7 bases from J, the junction kept 8 bases outside the gene matches. The length of the CDR3 is 13 residues.

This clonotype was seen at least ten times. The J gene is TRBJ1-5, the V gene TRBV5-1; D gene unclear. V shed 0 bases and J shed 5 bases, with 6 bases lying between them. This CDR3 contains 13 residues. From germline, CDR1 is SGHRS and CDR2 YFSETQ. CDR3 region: CASSLGPDQPQHF. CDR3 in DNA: TGCGCCAGCAGCTTGGGGCCCGATCAGCCCCAGCATTTT.

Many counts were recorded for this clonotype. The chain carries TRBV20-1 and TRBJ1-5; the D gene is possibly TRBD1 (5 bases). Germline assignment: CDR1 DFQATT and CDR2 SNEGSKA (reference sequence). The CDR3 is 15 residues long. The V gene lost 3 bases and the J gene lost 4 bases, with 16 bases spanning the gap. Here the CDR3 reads CSASGGGAINQPQHF. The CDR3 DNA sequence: TGCAGTGCTAGCGGAGGCGGGGCCATAAATCAGCCCCAGCATTTT.

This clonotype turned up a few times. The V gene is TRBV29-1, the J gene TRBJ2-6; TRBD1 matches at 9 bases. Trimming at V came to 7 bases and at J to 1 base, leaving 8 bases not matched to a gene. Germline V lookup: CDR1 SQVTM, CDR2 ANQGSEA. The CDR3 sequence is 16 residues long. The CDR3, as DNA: TGCAGCGCCGGGACAGGGTCATTGTCTGGGGCCAACGTCCTGACTTTC. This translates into CSAGTGSLSGANVLTF.

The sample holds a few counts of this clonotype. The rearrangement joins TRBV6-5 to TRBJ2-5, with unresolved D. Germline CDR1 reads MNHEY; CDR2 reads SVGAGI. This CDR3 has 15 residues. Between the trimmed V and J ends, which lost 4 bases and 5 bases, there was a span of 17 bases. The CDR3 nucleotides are TGTGCCAGCAGTTCCCCGGACCGCGCACGGGAGACCCAGTACTTC. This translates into CASSSPDRARETQYF.

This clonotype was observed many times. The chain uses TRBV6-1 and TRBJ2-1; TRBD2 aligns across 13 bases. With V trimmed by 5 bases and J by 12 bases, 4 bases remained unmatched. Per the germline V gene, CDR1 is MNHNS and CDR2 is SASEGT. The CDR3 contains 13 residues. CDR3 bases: TGTGCCAGCAGTCCAGGACTAGCGGGAGTGCAGTTCTTC. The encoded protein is CASSPGLAGVQFF.

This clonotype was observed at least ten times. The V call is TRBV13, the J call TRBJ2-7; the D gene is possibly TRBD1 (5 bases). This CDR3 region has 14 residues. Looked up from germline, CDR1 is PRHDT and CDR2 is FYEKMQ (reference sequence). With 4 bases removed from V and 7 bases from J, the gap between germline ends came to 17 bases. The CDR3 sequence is CASSSGPPPVEQYV. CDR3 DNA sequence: TGTGCCAGCAGCTCAGGGCCCCCTCCGGTAGAGCAGTACGTC.

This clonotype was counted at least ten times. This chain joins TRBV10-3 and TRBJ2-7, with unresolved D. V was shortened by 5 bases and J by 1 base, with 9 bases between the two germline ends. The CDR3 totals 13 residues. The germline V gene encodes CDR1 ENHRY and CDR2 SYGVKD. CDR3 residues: CAISRDHSYEQYV. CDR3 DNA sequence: TGTGCCATCAGTCGCGACCATTCCTACGAGCAGTACGTC.

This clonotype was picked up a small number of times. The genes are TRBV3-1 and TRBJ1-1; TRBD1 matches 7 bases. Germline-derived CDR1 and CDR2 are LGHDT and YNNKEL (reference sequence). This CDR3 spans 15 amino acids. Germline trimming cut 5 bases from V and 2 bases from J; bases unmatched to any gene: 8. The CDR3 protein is CASSYRTGGNTEAFF. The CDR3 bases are TGTGCCAGCAGCTATCGGACAGGAGGAAACACTGAAGCTTTCTTT.

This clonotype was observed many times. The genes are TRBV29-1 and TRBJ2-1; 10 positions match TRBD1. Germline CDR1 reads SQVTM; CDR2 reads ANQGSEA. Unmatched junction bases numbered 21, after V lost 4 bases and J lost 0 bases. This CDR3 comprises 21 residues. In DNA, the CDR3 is TGCAGCGTTGGGAGACAGGGGGCTCTGGGACGGAGGGATAGCTCCTACAATGAGCAGTTCTTC. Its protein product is CSVGRQGALGRRDSSYNEQFF.

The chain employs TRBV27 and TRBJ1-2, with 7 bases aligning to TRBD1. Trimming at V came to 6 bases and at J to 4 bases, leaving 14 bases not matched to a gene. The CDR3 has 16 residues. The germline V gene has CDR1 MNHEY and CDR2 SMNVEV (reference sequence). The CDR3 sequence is CASRSDRDYLVYGYTF. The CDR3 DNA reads TGTGCCAGCAGGTCCGACAGGGATTATCTAGTCTATGGCTACACCTTC.

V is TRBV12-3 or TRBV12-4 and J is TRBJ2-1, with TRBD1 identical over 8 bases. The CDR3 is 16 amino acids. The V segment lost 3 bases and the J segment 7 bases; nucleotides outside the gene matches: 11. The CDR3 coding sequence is TGTGCCAGCAGTTTCTCAGCGGCAGGGGGCAAGAATGAGCAGTTCTTC. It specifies CASSFSAAGGKNEQFF.

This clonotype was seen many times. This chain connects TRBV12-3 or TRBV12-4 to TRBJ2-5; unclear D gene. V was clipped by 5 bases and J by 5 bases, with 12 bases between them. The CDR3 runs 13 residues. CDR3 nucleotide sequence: TGTGCCAGCAGTCAAACCCCACGGGAGACCCAGTACTTC. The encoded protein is CASSQTPRETQYF.

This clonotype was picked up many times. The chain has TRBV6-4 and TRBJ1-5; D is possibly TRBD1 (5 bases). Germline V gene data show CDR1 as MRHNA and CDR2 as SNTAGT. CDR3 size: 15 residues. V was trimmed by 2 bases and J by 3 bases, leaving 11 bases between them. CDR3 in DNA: TGTGCCAGCAGTGACCCCTCGACAGACAATCAGCCCCAGCATTTT. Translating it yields CASSDPSTDNQPQHF.

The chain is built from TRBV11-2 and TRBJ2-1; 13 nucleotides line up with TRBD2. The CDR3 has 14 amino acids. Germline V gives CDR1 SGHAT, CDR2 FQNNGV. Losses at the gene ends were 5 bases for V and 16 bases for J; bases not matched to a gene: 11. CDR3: CASSPELAGGPYFF. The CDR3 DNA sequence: TGTGCCAGCAGCCCGGAACTAGCGGGAGGGCCATATTTCTTC. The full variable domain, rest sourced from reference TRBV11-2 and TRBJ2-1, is EAGVAQSPRYKIIEKRQSVAFWCNPISGHATLYWYQQILGQGPKLLIQFQNNGVVDDSQLPKDRFSAERLKGVDSTLKIQPAKLEDSAVYLCASSPELAGGPYFFGPGTRLTVL.